One and the same sample provided the 28 T cell receptor beta chains below, sequenced in a study of blood T cells in healthy people across ages. A J-beta primer mix and a sample-barcoded 5' primer were used in a second PCR of about 6 to 12 cycles. From the 5' RACE reads, TCRdb called clonotypes with MiXCR, one entry per CDR3 protein. The sample holds more than 700,000 distinct CDR3 sequences; 53% are singletons and the top ten take about 42%. The sequenced sample was blood. These receptor sequences come from an elderly man in good health.

V gene TRBV10-2 combines with J gene TRBJ1-5, with 9 positions matching TRBD1. The CDR3 has 14 amino acids. The ends lost 6 bases at V and 2 bases at J; junction bases unmatched: 2. Germline loops: CDR1 WSHSY, CDR2 SAAADI. The CDR3 coding sequence is TGCGCCAGCAGGGGACAGGGAGGCAATCAGCCCCAGCATTTT. Amino acids: CASRGQGGNQPQHF.

This clonotype has ten or more counts. The chain employs TRBV7-2 and TRBJ2-1; the match to TRBD2 covers 11 bases. Unmatched junction bases numbered 1, after V lost 0 bases and J lost 3 bases. This CDR3 has 16 amino acids. CDR1 and CDR2 from the germline V gene are SGHTA and FQGNSA. The CDR3 spells CASSLAGTSGYNEQFF. DNA for the CDR3: TGTGCCAGCAGCTTAGCCGGGACTAGCGGCTACAATGAGCAGTTCTTC. Looking up the rest from reference TRBV7-2 and TRBJ2-1 gives the full variable domain: GAGVSQSPSNKVTEKGKDVELRCDPISGHTALYWYRQSLGQGLEFLIYFQGNSAPDKSGLPSDRFSAERTGGSVSTLTIQRTQQEDSAVYLCASSLAGTSGYNEQFFGPGTRLTVL.

V and J are TRBV24-1 and TRBJ2-7; TRBD1 aligns across 9 bases. With the DNA end fitting TRBJ2-5 better, the J assignment may be wrong. The CDR3 length is 14 residues. CDR1 is KGHDR and CDR2 is SFDVKD in the germline V gene. The CDR3 here is CATSETGGYETQYF. DNA for the CDR3: TGTGCCACCAGTGAAACAGGGGGCTACGAGACCCAGTACTTC.

This chain links TRBV4-1 with TRBJ1-2, with D perhaps matching TRBD1 (6 bases). V was cut by 0 bases and J by 6 bases, with 17 bases left in between. This CDR3 is built from 16 residues. Germline V gene lookup returns CDR1 MGHRA and CDR2 YSYEKL. CDR3 sequence reads: CASSQEGTITGNGYTF. CDR3 DNA sequence: TGCGCCAGCAGCCAAGAGGGGACAATCACTGGGAATGGCTACACCTTC.

The rearrangement joins TRBV25-1 to TRBJ2-1; 12 bases are a match to TRBD2. The CDR3 is 17 residues long. Looked up from germline, CDR1 is MGHDK and CDR2 is SYGVNS. The V gene end was trimmed by 5 bases and the J gene end by 0 bases; junction bases not matched to a gene: 5. This CDR3 is CASSPRGLAGSYNEQFF. For the CDR3, the DNA is TGTGCCAGCAGTCCCCGGGGACTAGCGGGCTCCTACAATGAGCAGTTCTTC.

The chain is built from TRBV7-9 and TRBJ2-1, with 7 bases aligning to TRBD2. This CDR3 is 17 amino acids long. Unmatched junction bases numbered 17, after V lost 5 bases and J lost 7 bases. The germline V gene has CDR1 SEHNR and CDR2 FQNEAQ (reference sequence). CDR3 nucleotides: TGTGCCAGCAGCAGCTTAAAAAAGGCGGGAGTCGGAAATGAGCAGTTCTTC. It yields the protein CASSSLKKAGVGNEQFF.

This rearrangement joins TRBV7-3 to TRBJ2-1; 7 bases fit TRBD2. The J segment lost 7 bases and the V segment lost 3 bases, leaving 9 bases of the junction unmatched. CDR1 and CDR2 from the germline V gene are SGHTA and FQGTGA. This CDR3 is 15 amino acids long. CDR3 DNA: TGTGCCAGCAGCTTCCTGGGAGGGCCGGAGAATGAGCAGTTCTTC. Its translation is CASSFLGGPENEQFF.

The CDR3 is CASSPGDIYEQYF. CDR3 coding DNA: TGTGCCAGCAGCCCAGGGGACATCTACGAGCAGTACTTC. V is TRBV7-9 and J is TRBJ2-7; tentative D call: TRBD1 (6 bases). Germline CDR1 and CDR2: SEHNR and FQNEAQ (reference sequence). V was trimmed by 5 bases and J by 3 bases, leaving 11 bases between them. The CDR3 extends over 13 amino acids.

This clonotype was counted between two and nine times. The gene calls are TRBV6-6 and TRBJ1-6; D is uncertain. The CDR3 spans 15 residues. The V end was cut by 5 bases, the J end by 9 bases, with 17 bases between. Germline V lookup: CDR1 MNHNY, CDR2 SVGAGI (reference sequence). The CDR3: CASSPPPGPRSPLHF. The CDR3 DNA reads as TGTGCCAGCAGTCCTCCCCCGGGCCCACGTTCACCCCTCCACTTT.

The sample holds a few counts of this clonotype. V usage is TRBV7-2 and J usage is TRBJ2-6, with 8 bases matching TRBD2. The CDR3 runs to 17 residues. Trimming took 5 bases from V and 0 from J; bases not matched to a gene: 6. Germline V gene data show CDR1 as SGHTA and CDR2 as FQGNSA. The CDR3 sequence: CASSPGGPPSGANVLTF. In DNA, the CDR3 is TGTGCCAGCAGCCCGGGGGGGCCACCCTCTGGGGCCAACGTCCTGACTTTC.

In DNA form, the CDR3 reads TGTGCCAGCAGCCCTGGGACAGGGAAATCTGGGGCCAACGTCCTGACTTTC. Translating gives CASSPGTGKSGANVLTF. J is TRBJ2-6 and V is TRBV11-1; TRBD1 agrees at 9 bases. Germline assignment: CDR1 SGHAT and CDR2 FQDESV (reference sequence). CDR3 length: 17 amino acids. V was clipped by 5 bases and J by 1 base; unmatched bases: 6.

The rearrangement joins TRBV3-1 to TRBJ1-5, with a weak D call TRBD1 (6 bases). CDR3 length: 16 residues. V lost 1 base and J 0 bases, leaving 10 bases between the germline ends. Germline loops: CDR1 LGHDT, CDR2 YNNKEL (reference sequence). The CDR3 DNA sequence: TGTGCCAGCAGCCAAGGTCGAGGGGGTAGCAATCAGCCCCAGCATTTT. Amino acid sequence: CASSQGRGGSNQPQHF.

This clonotype was seen a few times. The CDR3: CASSQEGPTSGMIYEQYF. The DNA for the CDR3 is TGCGCCAGCAGCCAAGAAGGGCCGACGAGCGGGATGATTTACGAGCAGTACTTC. V is TRBV4-1 and J is TRBJ2-7; 7 bases fit TRBD2. Germline loops: CDR1 MGHRA, CDR2 YSYEKL. The CDR3 covers 18 residues. Trimming removed 0 bases from V and 4 bases from J; junction bases left unmatched: 15.

The chain links TRBV29-1 to TRBJ2-7, with D unresolved. The CDR3 spans 12 residues. CDR1 is SQVTM and CDR2 is ANQGSEA in the germline V gene. Trimming removed 4 bases from V and 4 bases from J, with 11 bases in between. The DNA for the CDR3 is TGCAGCGTTGCTCCGACTTCTTACGAGCAGTACTTC. Translation: CSVAPTSYEQYF.

The chain recombines TRBV6-1 with TRBJ2-5, with D tentatively TRBD1 or TRBD2 (5 bases each). Germline V gene lookup returns CDR1 MNHNS and CDR2 SASEGT. This CDR3 is built from 13 residues. The V gene lost 2 bases and the J gene lost 7 bases, with 11 bases spanning the gap. CDR3 sequence reads: CASSERRELTQYF. CDR3 nucleotide sequence: TGTGCCAGCAGTGAACGCAGGGAGTTGACCCAGTACTTC.

This chain links TRBV10-3 with TRBJ1-5, with D possibly being TRBD1 (6 bases). The germline CDR1 and CDR2 sequences are ENHRY and SYGVKD. Trimming stripped 2 bases from V and 3 bases from J, with 11 bases between. The CDR3 contains 15 residues. The CDR3 region is CAISEGGQLNQPQHF. The CDR3 DNA follows: TGTGCCATCAGTGAGGGGGGGCAGCTCAATCAGCCCCAGCATTTT.

The chain is built from TRBV20-1 and TRBJ1-1; tentative D call: TRBD1 (5 bases). The length of the CDR3 is 15 residues. Germline V gene sequence: CDR1 DFQATT, CDR2 SNEGSKA (reference sequence). Trimming removed 7 bases at V and 1 base at J, with 19 bases between. For the CDR3, the DNA is TGCAGTGGCGCTGGGGGAATGGTGGGGAACACTGAAGCTTTCTTT. This encodes CSGAGGMVGNTEAFF.

The table lists this clonotype with a few counts. The chain combines TRBV6-5 with TRBJ1-2; D unresolved. Germline CDR1 MNHEY, CDR2 SVGAGI. V lost 5 bases to trimming and J lost 6 bases, with 19 bases between them. This CDR3 contains 15 residues. CDR3 nucleotides: TGTGCCAGCAGTCAAAGCGAGCTCGGGGTCGATGGCTACACCTTC. Amino acid sequence: CASSQSELGVDGYTF.

On this clonotype: The junction departs from the called germline gene at one end, perhaps through a read error. The chain employs TRBV9 and TRBJ1-6; D uncertain. This CDR3 is built from 15 residues. From germline, CDR1 is SGDLS and CDR2 YYNGEE. CDR3 DNA sequence: TGTGCCAGCAACCCGCGGTCAGATTATAATTCACTCCTCCACTTT. Translated, it gives CASNPRSDYNSLLHF.

This clonotype was detected a few times. V gene TRBV6-1 combines with J gene TRBJ1-6; no reliable D call. This CDR3 contains 18 residues. Trimming stripped 6 bases from V and 0 bases from J, with 18 bases between. Germline V gene sequence: CDR1 MNHNS, CDR2 SASEGT. The CDR3 spells CASRPGRFSSSYNSPLHF. The CDR3 DNA is TGTGCCAGCAGACCCGGAAGATTTTCTAGCTCCTATAATTCACCCCTCCACTTT.

This clonotype was detected only a few times. The gene calls are TRBV10-3 and TRBJ2-7; the D gene is possibly TRBD1 (5 bases). The germline V gene has CDR1 ENHRY and CDR2 SYGVKD. Trimming took 3 bases from V and 2 from J, leaving 14 bases between them. CDR3 size: 15 residues. The CDR3, as DNA: TGTGCCATCAGTGACGCGAAGGGGTTCACCTACGAGCAGTACTTC. Amino acid sequence: CAISDAKGFTYEQYF.

This rearrangement joins TRBV7-2 to TRBJ2-3; unclear D gene. The length of the CDR3 is 15 residues. The V end was cut by 5 bases, the J end by 1 base, with 13 bases between. Germline CDR1 SGHTA, CDR2 FQGNSA. CDR3 DNA: TGTGCCAGCAGCCCCGAAAGCCCCCGCACAGATACGCAGTATTTT. Residues: CASSPESPRTDTQYF.

This clonotype was found a few times. CDR3 residues: CASSLGGTDYEQYF. The CDR3 DNA is TGTGCCAGCAGCCTAGGGGGGACAGACTACGAGCAGTACTTC. The chain uses TRBV3-1 and TRBJ2-7, with a weak D call TRBD1 (7 bases). The germline V gene encodes CDR1 LGHDT and CDR2 YNNKEL (reference sequence). This CDR3 comprises 14 residues. V lost 4 bases and J lost 3, with 13 bases in between.

The chain has TRBV6-5 and TRBJ1-1, with D perhaps matching TRBD1 (5 bases). V was trimmed by 4 bases and J by 4 bases, leaving 16 bases between them. Germline CDR1 MNHEY, CDR2 SVGAGI. The CDR3 consists of 15 residues. The DNA of the CDR3 is TGTGCCAGCAGTTCATCCGGGACTGGGACCACTGAAGCTTTCTTT. As protein: CASSSSGTGTTEAFF.

This rearrangement joins TRBV20-1 to TRBJ2-4; 11 bases align to TRBD2. V trimming: 3 bases; J trimming: 13 bases; junction bases outside the gene matches: 14. Germline V lookup: CDR1 DFQATT, CDR2 SNEGSKA (reference sequence). The CDR3 spans 15 residues. The CDR3, as DNA: TGCAGTGCTAGGCCGGGGACTAGCGGACCCTACGAACAGTACTTC. Its protein product is CSARPGTSGPYEQYF.

V gene TRBV27 combines with J gene TRBJ2-1; maybe TRBD2 (5 bases). CDR1 and CDR2 from the germline V gene are MNHEY and SMNVEV (reference sequence). The CDR3 sequence is 14 residues long. V dropped 6 bases and J dropped 2 bases, with 11 bases sitting between them. CDR3 DNA: TGTGCCAGCAGCCCCTTGCGGGCCTACAATGAGCAGTTCTTC. This translates into CASSPLRAYNEQFF.

The table lists this clonotype with a count of one. The V call is TRBV10-2, the J call TRBJ2-7, with 12 bases aligning to TRBD2. CDR3 length: 15 residues. From germline, CDR1 is WSHSY and CDR2 SAAADI. V lost 6 bases and J lost 7; bases outside the gene matches: 10. CDR3 sequence reads: CASSLTSGSVNEQYF. The DNA for the CDR3 is TGCGCCAGCAGCCTGACTAGCGGGAGTGTTAATGAGCAGTACTTC.

This clonotype has a handful of counts. This sequence joins TRBV25-1 and TRBJ1-4; D unclear. Deletions cut 1 base from V and 0 bases from J, with 12 bases between. The V gene's germline CDR1 is MGHDK and CDR2 SYGVNS. This CDR3 region has 17 residues. The CDR3 sequence is CASSESEGLATNEKLFF. For the CDR3, the DNA is TGTGCCAGCAGTGAATCTGAGGGCTTGGCAACTAATGAAAAACTGTTTTTT.